Each of the 24 T cell receptor beta chains below was sequenced from the same sample in a study of T cell responses to AZD1222 COVID-19 vaccine. The method was immunoSEQ multiplex PCR; TCRdb's version includes in-frame clones alone and lacks a portion of them. This table has 100,000 to 130,000 clones, over 80% appearing once. The sample in question was peripheral blood, obtained 28 days after the second AZD1222 dose. The source of these receptors is an adult who received the AZD1222 COVID-19 vaccine.

This chain joins TRBV5-4 and TRBJ1-1; 7 bases match TRBD1. Germline loops: CDR1 SGHNT, CDR2 YYREEE (reference sequence). The V and J ends lost 3 bases and 3 bases, in that order; junction bases with no gene match: 5. The CDR3 is made up of 14 amino acids. The CDR3 nucleotides read TGTGCCAGCAGCTCGGGACAGCCCTACACTGAAGCTTTCTTT. Protein sequence: CASSSGQPYTEAFF.

The gene calls are TRBV15 and TRBJ2-5, with TRBD1 as a possible D gene (5 bases). Germline V gene data show CDR1 as LNHNV and CDR2 as YYDKDF (reference sequence). The germline V and J ends were trimmed by 0 bases and 8 bases, with 22 bases remaining between them. There are 17 residues in the CDR3. CDR3 sequence reads: CATSRDPGDSPVKTQYF. The CDR3 nucleotides read TGTGCCACCAGCAGAGACCCCGGAGACAGTCCCGTTAAAACCCAGTACTTC.

The chain uses TRBV6-5 and TRBJ2-1, with 9 bases identical to TRBD2. Germline values: CDR1 MNHEY, CDR2 SVGAGI. There are 15 residues in the CDR3. V gave up 2 bases and J gave up 7 bases; unmatched junction bases: 6. DNA of the CDR3: TGTGCCAGCAGTTACCTAGCGGGACCGGGAAATGAGCAGTTCTTC. This gives the protein CASSYLAGPGNEQFF.

The chain carries TRBV9 and TRBJ1-2; 7 positions agree with TRBD1. Germline V gives CDR1 SGDLS, CDR2 YYNGEE. J gave up 13 bases and V 0 bases, and 6 bases lay outside the gene matches. This CDR3 is 12 amino acids long. CDR3 bases: TGTGCCAGCAGCGTAGGCGGACAGGATACCACCTTC. The encoded protein is CASSVGGQDTTF.

The chain couples TRBV29-1 to TRBJ1-1; D might be TRBD1 (5 bases). This CDR3 spans 11 amino acids. Trimming shortened V by 7 bases and J by 9 bases, and 15 bases separated the two germline ends. CDR1 and CDR2 (germline): SQVTM, ANQGSEA. The CDR3 DNA sequence: TGCAGCGGCGGAGACAGTCTCCAAGCTTTCTTT. Protein: CSGGDSLQAFF.

The CDR3 sequence is CASSPGGGNYGYTF. As DNA, the CDR3 is TGTGCCAGCAGCCCCGGAGGGGGGAACTATGGCTACACCTTC. This rearrangement joins TRBV7-8 to TRBJ1-2; perhaps TRBD1 as D (6 bases). Germline V gene data show CDR1 as SGHVS and CDR2 as FQNEAQ. Trimming pared 5 bases from V and 2 bases from J, leaving 12 bases between. The CDR3 covers 14 residues.

The DNA for the CDR3 is TGTGCCAGCCGGGGAAGGGAAAACTATGGCTACACCTTC. Encoded protein: CASRGRENYGYTF. The rearrangement joins TRBV6-5 to TRBJ1-2, with no clear D. Trimming shortened V by 8 bases and J by 2 bases, and 12 bases separated the two germline ends. The CDR3 loop spans 13 amino acids. The V gene's germline CDR1 is MNHEY and CDR2 SVGAGI.

The gene calls are TRBV28 and TRBJ2-7; TRBD1 matches at 7 bases. The CDR3 is 14 residues long. V lost 6 bases to trimming and J lost 3 bases; unmatched junction nucleotides: 8. In germline, CDR1 is MDHEN, CDR2 SYDVKM. CDR3 coding DNA: TGTGCCAGCAGGTCCATAGACAGGGTCTACGAGCAGTACTTC. This sequence encodes CASRSIDRVYEQYF.

The V call is TRBV6-2 or TRBV6-3, the J call TRBJ2-3; D is uncertain. Trimming shortened V by 2 bases and J by 8 bases, and 5 bases separated the two germline ends. CDR1 is MNHEY, CDR2 SVGEGT, per germline. The CDR3 spans 11 residues. CDR3 DNA sequence: TGTGCCAGCAGTTACCGGGCTACGCAGTATTTT. It yields the protein CASSYRATQYF.

A single count supports this clone. V and J are TRBV11-2 and TRBJ1-5; 10 bases line up with TRBD1. This CDR3 region has 15 residues. From germline, CDR1 is SGHAT and CDR2 FQNNGV. J lost 5 bases, V lost 5 bases, and 6 bases had no gene match. The CDR3 bases are TGTGCCAGCAGCCAGGACAGGGGGAACCATCAGCCCCAGCATTTT. Its protein is CASSQDRGNHQPQHF.

The rearrangement links TRBV5-5 to TRBJ2-5; D remains ambiguous. CDR1 and CDR2 (germline): SGHKS, YYEKEE (reference sequence). This CDR3 spans 15 amino acids. Trimming stripped 0 bases from V and 4 bases from J, with 13 bases between. The CDR3: CASSLGGRDGETQYF. The CDR3 coding sequence is TGTGCCAGCAGCTTGGGAGGCAGAGATGGAGAGACCCAGTACTTC.

The CDR3 nucleotides read TGTGCCAGCAGAAACCCGACAGGGGAGGGAGGCTACACCTTC. Its translation is CASRNPTGEGGYTF. The chain carries TRBV6-5 and TRBJ1-2; 8 nucleotides align to TRBD1. The V gene end was trimmed by 6 bases and the J gene end by 8 bases; junction bases not matched to a gene: 11. Germline CDR1 is MNHEY and CDR2 is SVGAGI. The CDR3 sequence is 14 residues long.

V gene TRBV2 combines with J gene TRBJ2-4, with 10 bases identical to TRBD1. With V trimmed by 4 bases and J by 1 base, 1 base remained unmatched. The CDR3 is 15 residues long. The germline gives CDR1 SNHLY, CDR2 FYNNEI. The CDR3, as DNA: TGTGCCAGCAGTGGACAGGGGGCTGCCAAAAACATTCAGTACTTC. Its protein is CASSGQGAAKNIQYF.

V usage is TRBV28 and J usage is TRBJ1-2, with D unclear. This CDR3 spans 11 amino acids. The V and J ends lost 1 base and 7 bases respectively, with 4 bases between them. In germline, CDR1 is MDHEN, CDR2 SYDVKM. The CDR3 sequence is CASSLSFGYTF. As DNA, the CDR3 is TGTGCCAGCAGTTTATCATTTGGCTACACCTTC.

J is TRBJ1-6 and V is TRBV2, with 10 bases that match TRBD1. Germline V CDR1 and CDR2: SNHLY, FYNNEI. The CDR3 runs to 14 residues. V lost 3 bases and J lost 8; bases outside the gene matches: 1. The CDR3 nucleotides read TGTGCCAGCAGTGATGGGACAGGGGATTCACCCCTCCACTTT. Its translation: CASSDGTGDSPLHF. Supplemented by reference TRBV2 and TRBJ1-6, the full variable domain reads EPEVTQTPSHQVTQMGQEVILRCVPISNHLYFYWYRQILGQKVEFLVSFYNNEISEKSEIFDDQFSVERPDGSNFTLKIRSTKLEDSAMYFCASSDGTGDSPLHFGNGTRLTVT.

This clone appeared a single time. J is TRBJ2-7 and V is TRBV19; D not resolved. The CDR3 is 13 residues long. V lost 3 bases and J 4 bases, leaving 10 bases between the germline ends. CDR1 and CDR2 (germline): LNHDA, SQIVND (reference sequence). The CDR3 sequence is CASSIRPDYEQYF. Written as DNA, the CDR3 is TGTGCCAGTAGTATCAGGCCCGATTACGAGCAGTACTTC.

The chain uses TRBV28 and TRBJ2-7; D not resolved. Germline CDR1 is MDHEN and CDR2 is SYDVKM. The V end lost 5 bases, the J end lost 5 bases, and 16 bases lay between the germline ends. The CDR3 sequence is 14 residues long. CDR3 bases: TGTGCCAGCAGTGTTACTCGGTTCCCCGACGAGCAGTACTTC. Translating it yields CASSVTRFPDEQYF.

The chain recombines TRBV6-7 with TRBJ1-4; the match to TRBD1 covers 8 bases. TRBV6-7 is an ORF, with its function uncertain. The CDR3 spans 19 residues. The J segment lost 0 bases and the V segment lost 2 bases, leaving 11 bases of the junction unmatched. DNA for the CDR3: TGTGCCAGCAGTTACCTTGGACAGGGCGCCCTAGCAACTAATGAAAAACTGTTTTTT. Amino acid sequence: CASSYLGQGALATNEKLFF.

The chain joins TRBV3-1 (or the pseudogene TRBV3-2) to TRBJ2-5, with TRBD1 as a possible D gene (6 bases). The ends were cut back, 2 bases at V and 3 bases at J, with 10 bases in the middle. Germline values: CDR1 LGHDT, CDR2 YNNKEL (reference sequence). The CDR3 sequence is 14 residues long. The CDR3 region has the DNA TGTGCCAGCAGCCAAATGACAGGAGAAGAGACCCAGTACTTC. Amino acids: CASSQMTGEETQYF.

V gene TRBV27 combines with J gene TRBJ2-5, with D possibly matching TRBD2 (6 bases). Germline CDR1 MNHEY, CDR2 SMNVEV (reference sequence). The CDR3 consists of 15 residues. V dropped 8 bases and J dropped 0 bases, with 16 bases sitting between them. The CDR3 region is CASRRRLGYQETQYF. In DNA form, the CDR3 reads TGTGCCAGCCGAAGACGACTAGGGTACCAAGAGACCCAGTACTTC.

This clone turned up a few times. The chain combines TRBV9 with TRBJ2-1; TRBD2 matches at 16 bases. The germline CDR1 and CDR2 sequences are SGDLS and YYNGEE. With 0 bases clipped from V and 0 bases from J, the junction kept 3 bases outside the gene matches. This CDR3 spans 19 amino acids. The CDR3 sequence is CASSVAGLAGGSSYNEQFF. CDR3 coding DNA: TGTGCCAGCAGCGTAGCGGGACTAGCGGGGGGGAGCTCCTACAATGAGCAGTTCTTC. Full variable domain (outside the CDR3, taken from reference TRBV9 and TRBJ2-1): DSGVTQTPKHLITATGQRVTLRCSPRSGDLSVYWYQQSLDQGLQFLIQYYNGEERAKGNILERFSAQQFPDLHSELNLSSLELGDSALYFCASSVAGLAGGSSYNEQFFGPGTRLTVL.

The rearrangement joins TRBV2 to TRBJ1-1; D is uncertain. CDR3 length: 18 amino acids. Deletions cut 5 bases from V and 4 bases from J, with 26 bases between. Germline V gene lookup returns CDR1 SNHLY and CDR2 FYNNEI. The CDR3 coding sequence is TGTGCCAGCAGTTCCCCCGGGGAGGGTAAGGCTTTAGGCACTGAAGCTTTCTTT. It encodes CASSSPGEGKALGTEAFF.

The V gene is TRBV2, the J gene TRBJ2-5, with D possibly TRBD1 on 5 matching bases. The V gene's germline CDR1 is SNHLY and CDR2 FYNNEI. The V end was cut by 2 bases, the J end by 4 bases, with 14 bases between. CDR3 length: 15 residues. The CDR3 is CASSESGRVGETQYF. The CDR3 nucleotides are TGTGCCAGCAGTGAATCAGGCAGGGTAGGAGAGACCCAGTACTTC.

The V and J genes are TRBV28 and TRBJ1-1; D is undetermined. Germline V CDR1 and CDR2: MDHEN, SYDVKM. This CDR3 comprises 14 residues. Trimming took off 8 bases at V and 0 bases at J, with 13 bases between the two ends. DNA for the CDR3: TGTGCCAGCCGCCTTGGACCGATGAACACTGAAGCTTTCTTT. As protein: CASRLGPMNTEAFF.